The clone carrying this TCR beta chain was counted only a few times. The antigen is not known. This sample was included in a study of human T cells and chemical hapten exposure. Study information: Weekly administration of diphenylcyclopropenone to the scalp of patients continued throughout the roughly 23-week study. Epicutaneous patch tests delivered 0.01% DPC to the upper back, with evaluation at 6 days.

The CDR3 extends over 12 amino acids. Germline V gene lookup returns CDR1 SQVTM and CDR2 ANQGSEA. The ends were cut back, 5 bases at V and 6 bases at J, with 11 bases in the middle. Findings and limits, study-wide: Donors in the study had alopecia, meaning their immune response may differ from healthy people's. Controls had significantly fewer large CDR3 similarity clusters than were formed by expanded TCRs.

TCRdb re-called the RACE reads through MiXCR, storing one row per CDR3 protein. Of approximately 52,000 distinct CDR3 sequences detected, approximately 11% appear once; the ten largest clones hold approximately 1.8%. Indicated time point: patch test 1, 2 weeks after DPC sensitization. Treatment of the sample: therapeutic diphenylcyclopropenone sensitization with weekly scalp DPC. The template was total RNA from unfractionated whole blood. This sample comprised whole blood, obtained in connection with sensitization to the hapten diphenylcyclopropenone (DPC). This sequence was found in a woman between 40 and 50 years old with alopecia areata. Some clones in this sample may be carry-over from other donors' samples. The chain combines TRBV29-1 with TRBJ2-4; no clear D gene. The CDR3 is CSVSKAGNIQYF. The CDR3 region has the DNA TGCAGCGTTTCGAAAGCCGGAAACATTCAGTACTTC.